The rows below give T cell receptor beta chains drawn from one sample of a study of blood T cell repertoires in COVID-19. The protocol was immunoSEQ multiplex PCR, while the TCRdb copy is restricted to in-frame clones and leaves out a portion. Seen here are 250,000 to 300,000 clones, more than 85% observed once, and the top ten hold around 3.6%. The sample was peripheral blood. The receptors shown here come from a man between 18 and 35 years old with active or convalescent COVID-19. CDR3s include the opening cysteine and the closing phenylalanine or tryptophan. A D gene is named only where the DNA matches it firmly. Clone size is shown for a subset of rows, as once, few, many or a class of expanded clone.

cdr3_nt cdr3_aa d_call j_call clone_size v_call
TGTGCCAGCAGCTTAGAGAGTCCCCCAGATACGCAGTATTTT CASSLESPPDTQYF . TRBJ2-3 . TRBV7-2
TGTGCCAGCAACCCACAGGGTAGTCCCTACGAGCAGTACTTC CASNPQGSPYEQYF . TRBJ2-7 . TRBV2
TGTGCCAGCAGTCGACAATCCCGGTATTCACCCCTCCACTTT CASSRQSRYSPLHF . TRBJ1-6 . TRBV6-5
TGTGCCAGCAGCCTGAATGCCCTGACTGGCGGCACGCAGTATTTT CASSLNALTGGTQYF . TRBJ2-3 once TRBV7-2
TGCGCCAGCAGCTCGGAGGGGTATAGAGAGACCCAGTACTTC CASSSEGYRETQYF . TRBJ2-5 . TRBV5-1
TGTGCCAGCAGTTTATACGGCGGGTACCAAGAGACCCAGTACTTC CASSLYGGYQETQYF . TRBJ2-5 . TRBV28
TGTGCCAGCAGTACCCTCGGGGGGGGACTAGCGAGCAATGAGCAGTTCTTC CASSTLGGGLASNEQFF TRBD2 TRBJ2-1 . TRBV27
TGTGCCAGCAGCTTAGGATCGACAGGGGAAGAGACCCAGTACTTC CASSLGSTGEETQYF TRBD1 TRBJ2-5 . TRBV11-2
TGTGCCAGCAGTTACAGGCCTAGTGAGACCCAGTACTTC CASSYRPSETQYF . TRBJ2-5 . TRBV6-5
TGTGCCAGCAGTTACGGATCAGGATTCTACGGCTACACCTTC CASSYGSGFYGYTF . TRBJ1-2 . TRBV6-2/TRBV6-3
TGTGCCAGCGGGACAGGGGAAACGCGCGAGCAGTACTTC CASGTGETREQYF TRBD1 TRBJ2-7 . TRBV19
TGTGCCAGCCGTGGCGGGACCCGGACTAGCGGGACACGGCAGTACTTC CASRGGTRTSGTRQYF TRBD2 TRBJ2-5 . TRBV27
TGTGCCAGCAGCTTAAAGAGAGATGGCACCATATATTTT CASSLKRDGTIYF . TRBJ1-3 . TRBV7-2
TGCGCCAGCAGCCCCCTTCCGGGACAGGGAGGGACTTCGAAAGCTTTCTTT CASSPLPGQGGTSKAFF TRBD1 TRBJ1-1 . TRBV5-1
TGTGCCAGCAGCCAAACAGGGCTCCCAGAGCAGTACTTC CASSQTGLPEQYF . TRBJ2-7 . TRBV3-1/TRBV3-2
TGTGCCAGTAGGCATACCCTTGGGTCAGGGCAGTGGAATCAGCCCCAGCATTTT CASRHTLGSGQWNQPQHF . TRBJ1-5 . TRBV19
TGCAGCGTGGCCAGGACAGGAACAGATACGCAGTATTTT CSVARTGTDTQYF TRBD1 TRBJ2-3 once TRBV29-1
TGTGCCAGCAGCCGGGGGGCCAACGTCCTGACTTTC CASSRGANVLTF . TRBJ2-6 . TRBV2
TGTGCCATCAGTGGGAAAGCAGGTAGCAGCGGTACCTCCTACGAGCAGTACTTC CAISGKAGSSGTSYEQYF . TRBJ2-7 . TRBV10-3
TGTGCCAGCAGCTTAATTGGCGGGGAGGAATATGAGCAGTTCTTC CASSLIGGEEYEQFF . TRBJ2-1 . TRBV7-3
TGCGCCAGCAGCCAAGATGGACTATCCCTTACCTACGAGCAGTACTTC CASSQDGLSLTYEQYF . TRBJ2-7 . TRBV4-1
TGTGCCATCCAGGGGCCTCTTCGAGCTTTCTTT CAIQGPLRAFF . TRBJ1-1 . TRBV19
TGTGCCAGCAGTCCAGACCTAGCGAGAGGGACCGGGGAGCTGTTTTTT CASSPDLARGTGELFF . TRBJ2-2 . TRBV6-6
TGCGCCAGCAGCACCGGGACAGAGTCATCGTATGGCTACACCTTC CASSTGTESSYGYTF TRBD1 TRBJ1-2 . TRBV5-1
TGCAGTGCTAGTTTTCTCTACGAGCAGTACTTC CSASFLYEQYF . TRBJ2-7 . TRBV20-1
TGTGCCAGCAGCAGCCGGGACAAAACCTACGAGCAGTACTTC CASSSRDKTYEQYF . TRBJ2-7 . TRBV7-9
TGTGCCAGCAGCTGGACAGGGGAAGAAAAACTGTTTTTT CASSWTGEEKLFF TRBD1 TRBJ1-4 . TRBV2
TGCGCCAGCAGCCAAGACTCCTCCTACGAGCAGTACTTC CASSQDSSYEQYF . TRBJ2-7 once TRBV4-3
TGTGCCACCAGTGATTCGGGACAGGGGGCAAAAGAGCAGTTCTTC CATSDSGQGAKEQFF TRBD1 TRBJ2-1 . TRBV24-1
TGTGCCAGCAGCGTAGGGACTACCAACACCGGGGAGCTGTTTTTT CASSVGTTNTGELFF . TRBJ2-2 . TRBV9
TGTGCCAGCAGCCTCCTACCCGGGGAAGGCTACACCTTC CASSLLPGEGYTF . TRBJ1-2 . TRBV9
TGTGCCAGCAGCAACAGCGGGACTGGAGATACGCAGTATTTT CASSNSGTGDTQYF TRBD2 TRBJ2-3 . TRBV13
TGTGCCAGCATCGGAGGAATCTACGAGCAGTACTTC CASIGGIYEQYF . TRBJ2-7 . TRBV6-5
TGTGCCACCTCAACTAGCGGGGGGCCGGACGGGGAGCTGTTTTTT CATSTSGGPDGELFF TRBD2 TRBJ2-2 once TRBV2
TGCAGCGTTGAGGGCAGGAGGGAAAAACTGTTTTTT CSVEGRREKLFF . TRBJ1-4 . TRBV29-1
TGTGCCAGCTCACCACAAGCCCGGGGAAACTATGGCTACACCTTC CASSPQARGNYGYTF . TRBJ1-2 . TRBV18
TGTGCCAGCAGTTTAGGCGGGGGTCAACCACGGTTCTTC CASSLGGGQPRFF TRBD2 TRBJ2-1 . TRBV28
TGTGCCAGCAGCTTGTGGCAGGGGAGGGCTGAAGCTTTCTTT CASSLWQGRAEAFF . TRBJ1-1 . TRBV5-4
TGCGCCAGCAGCCTAGGGACAGGGGGCAATAATTCACCCCTCCACTTT CASSLGTGGNNSPLHF TRBD1 TRBJ1-6 few TRBV4-3
TGCGCCAGCAGCGAGGAGTCTGGGGCCAACGTCCTGACTTTC CASSEESGANVLTF . TRBJ2-6 once TRBV10-1
TGCGCCAGCAGCCAAGAAGCGGGCCTGCGGACTGAAGCTTTCTTT CASSQEAGLRTEAFF . TRBJ1-1 . TRBV4-1
TGTGCCAGCGGCGGACAAACTAACTATGGCTACACCTTC CASGGQTNYGYTF . TRBJ1-2 . TRBV2
TGCGCCAGCAGCTTGACTAGCGGGAGCTCCTACAATGAGCAGTTCTTC CASSLTSGSSYNEQFF TRBD2 TRBJ2-1 . TRBV5-1
TGTGCCAGCTCACCTAGCAGTCCCCGGGGTGAAAAACTGTTTTTT CASSPSSPRGEKLFF . TRBJ1-4 . TRBV18
TGTGCCAGCAGTCCGCATCGGGACAGGGTACGAGAGACCCAGTACTTC CASSPHRDRVRETQYF TRBD1 TRBJ2-5 once TRBV6-6
TGTGCCAGCAGCTTAGAGGGGGGAGACACCGGGGAGCTGTTTTTT CASSLEGGDTGELFF . TRBJ2-2 . TRBV11-3
TGTGCCAGCAGTACGGAGAATCAGCCCCAGCATTTT CASSTENQPQHF . TRBJ1-5 . TRBV12-3/TRBV12-4
TGTGCCAGCTCACCGGTACCCAGGGATACTGAAGCTTTCTTT CASSPVPRDTEAFF . TRBJ1-1 few TRBV18
TGTGCCAGCAGCTTAGGGGCCGGAGAGACCCAGTACTTC CASSLGAGETQYF . TRBJ2-5 . TRBV11-3
TGTGCCAGCAGTTGGGGCGGTGGGTATGGCTACACCTTC CASSWGGGYGYTF . TRBJ1-2 . TRBV28
TGTGCCATAGGTAGCGGAGTGGTAGAGACCCAGTACTTC CAIGSGVVETQYF . TRBJ2-5 . TRBV10-3
TGTGCCAGCAGTCCCCACGGGGTGGGATCCAAAAACATTCAGTACTTC CASSPHGVGSKNIQYF . TRBJ2-4 . TRBV28
TGTGCTAGTGGTTCTAATCTGGACAGGGCTATTTACACTGAAGCTTTCTTT CASGSNLDRAIYTEAFF TRBD1 TRBJ1-1 . TRBV12-5
TGTGCCAGCAGCTGGGGACAGGGGCTTCACGAGCAGTACTTC CASSWGQGLHEQYF TRBD1 TRBJ2-7 . TRBV5-4
TGTGCCAGCAGCAAATACTTCGGACTAGCGGGAGGGGCCGGCGGCTCGGATACGCAGTATTTT CASSKYFGLAGGAGGSDTQYF TRBD2 TRBJ2-3 . TRBV6-6
TGTGCTAGTGGTTTGGCGGACAGGACCTATAGCAATCAGCCCCAGCATTTT CASGLADRTYSNQPQHF TRBD1 TRBJ1-5 . TRBV12-5